Below, 4 T cell receptor beta chains from the same sample are listed, as sequenced in a study of shared clonotypes between healthy human individuals. The assay was immunoSEQ multiplex PCR, and TCRdb's table has in-frame clones only and misses some. The table has 800,000 to 950,000 clones, roughly 96% seen once. Naive CD8 cells lacked CD45RO and underwent positive selection for CCR7, leaving out terminally differentiated effector memory CD45RA+ cells. Sequencing was carried out using naive CD8+ T cells sorted from blood. These receptors originate from a young man in good health.

The genes are TRBV9 and TRBJ2-1; 8 bases line up with TRBD2. Germline CDR1 is SGDLS and CDR2 is YYNGEE. This CDR3 is built from 14 residues. The ends lost 3 bases at V and 7 bases at J; junction bases unmatched: 6. CDR3 residues: CASSASGGANEQFF. CDR3 in DNA: TGTGCCAGCAGCGCGAGCGGGGGAGCTAATGAGCAGTTCTTC.

CDR3 loop: CASSGQGHAGYTF. The CDR3 nucleotides read TGTGCCAGCAGCGGACAGGGACACGCTGGCTACACCTTC. The chain joins TRBV9 to TRBJ1-2; TRBD1 aligns across 7 bases. This CDR3 is 13 amino acids long. CDR1 and CDR2 (germline): SGDLS, YYNGEE. After removal of 3 bases from V and 7 bases from J, the junction contained 6 bases not matched to a gene.

The rearrangement joins TRBV5-6 to TRBJ2-1; a weak D match, TRBD2 (6 bases). The CDR3 runs to 19 residues. Germline lookup yields CDR1 SGHDT and CDR2 YYEEEE. Trimming pared 3 bases from V and 2 bases from J, leaving 24 bases between. CDR3 bases: TGTGCCAGCAGCTCCAAGGGTGGCGGGACCTCCATTCCCTACAATGAGCAGTTCTTC. Encoded protein: CASSSKGGGTSIPYNEQFF.

The CDR3 region is CSALVLAGVEQYF. CDR3 DNA: TGCAGCGCGCTGGTACTAGCGGGAGTTGAGCAGTACTTC. This chain connects TRBV29-1 to TRBJ2-7; TRBD2 matches at 11 bases. CDR3 size: 13 residues. The V gene's germline CDR1 is SQVTM and CDR2 ANQGSEA. Losses at the gene ends were 7 bases for V and 7 bases for J; bases not matched to a gene: 9.